The 6 T cell receptor beta chains given below trace back to one sample, sequenced in a study of blood T cell repertoires in COVID-19. Sequenced by immunoSEQ multiplex PCR; TCRdb stores in-frame clones only, minus some. The sample includes about 180,000 clones, approximately 91% of them seen just once. Sequenced material: peripheral blood. The receptors were sampled from a man in his forties or fifties with acute or convalescent COVID-19.

The chain has TRBV9 and TRBJ2-1; the D gene is possibly TRBD2 (6 bases). Trimming removed 1 base at V and 3 bases at J, with 8 bases between. Germline CDR1 reads SGDLS; CDR2 reads YYNGEE. This CDR3 region has 14 residues. CDR3 nucleotide sequence: TGTGCCAGCAGCGTACCCGGGAGCTACAATGAGCAGTTCTTC. Translating it yields CASSVPGSYNEQFF.

The chain uses TRBV7-9 and TRBJ2-7; 10 positions agree with TRBD1. Germline lookup yields CDR1 SEHNR and CDR2 FQNEAQ (reference sequence). V shed 4 bases, J shed 7 bases, and the junction held 10 bases outside the gene matches. The length of the CDR3 is 15 residues. CDR3 sequence: CASSSTRQGAGEQYF. The CDR3 DNA follows: TGTGCCAGCAGCTCTACCAGACAGGGGGCGGGGGAGCAGTACTTC.

This chain links TRBV28 with TRBJ2-1; 7 nucleotides agree with TRBD2. CDR1 and CDR2 (germline): MDHEN, SYDVKM. This CDR3 region has 14 residues. J was trimmed by 7 bases and V by 8 bases; bases with no gene match: 11. The CDR3 reads CASRRLAPGNEQFF. CDR3 in DNA: TGTGCCAGCCGTCGACTAGCCCCAGGAAATGAGCAGTTCTTC.

The J gene is TRBJ2-5, the V gene TRBV6-5; the D is unclear. The length of the CDR3 is 10 residues. The V end was cut by 10 bases, the J end by 7 bases, with 10 bases between. Germline CDR1 MNHEY, CDR2 SVGAGI. The CDR3, as DNA: TGTGCCACCTCAGATGGGACCCAGTACTTC. It encodes CATSDGTQYF.

The rearrangement joins TRBV3-1 (or the pseudogene TRBV3-2) to TRBJ2-2; the D is unclear. V lost 4 bases and J lost 6, with 18 bases in between. The CDR3 consists of 16 residues. Germline lookup yields CDR1 LGHDT and CDR2 YNNKEL (reference sequence). The CDR3 nucleotides are TGTGCCAGCAGCCCGACTCCCCTTTCTAGAGCCGGGGAGCTGTTTTTT. Translation gives CASSPTPLSRAGELFF.

The chain combines TRBV5-1 with TRBJ2-6, with TRBD1 identical over 7 bases. The V and J ends lost 2 bases and 3 bases, in that order; junction bases with no gene match: 2. The length of the CDR3 is 15 residues. Germline CDR1 and CDR2: SGHRS and YFSETQ. Here the CDR3 reads CASSLTGVGANVLTF. CDR3 sequence (DNA): TGCGCCAGCAGCTTAACAGGGGTTGGGGCCAACGTCCTGACTTTC.